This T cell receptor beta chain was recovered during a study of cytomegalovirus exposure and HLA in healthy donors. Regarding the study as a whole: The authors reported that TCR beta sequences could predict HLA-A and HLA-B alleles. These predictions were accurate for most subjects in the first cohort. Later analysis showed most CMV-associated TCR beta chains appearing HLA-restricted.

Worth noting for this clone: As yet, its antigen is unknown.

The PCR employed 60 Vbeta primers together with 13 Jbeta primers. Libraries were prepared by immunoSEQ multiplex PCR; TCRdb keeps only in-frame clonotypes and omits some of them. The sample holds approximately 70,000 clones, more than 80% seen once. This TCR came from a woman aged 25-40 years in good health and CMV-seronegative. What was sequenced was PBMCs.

CDR3 sequence reads: CASSLSRGVTEAFF. The CDR3 nucleotides are TGCGCCAGCAGCTTGTCCCGGGGGGTCACTGAAGCTTTCTTT. The genes are TRBV5-1 and TRBJ1-1, with D maybe TRBD1 (5 bases). The CDR3 is 14 residues long. Germline V CDR1 and CDR2: SGHRS, YFSETQ. V was pared by 1 base and J by 4 bases, with 11 bases between.